This T cell receptor beta chain comes out of a study of chemoradiotherapy in HPV16-positive cancers (dated by TCRdb to the early 2020s). For context, the study as a whole: Candidate HPV-specific T-cell clones and common TCR motifs were defined by functional T-cell assays performed on cells from a couple of HPV16-positive patients. Next, the candidate HPV-specific TCRs and motifs were followed in TCR repertoires from roughly 90 patients with HPV-related cancers. The study asked whether T-cell immunity against the HPV oncoproteins E6 and E7 changes during chemoradiotherapy and whether it affects survival. What the authors observed across the whole study: In HPV16-positive patients, expansion of HPV-responsive T cells during chemoradiotherapy was associated with improved recurrence-free survival. Only two HPV16-positive patients were used to derive the functional definition of HPV-specific T cells, and the survival association was reported for HPV16-positive patients. Expansion of candidate HPV-specific clones and E7-related TCR motifs was observed in the tumor microenvironment during treatment, whereas no such expansion was observed for non-HPV-specific T cells.

Receptor amplification or capture employed the immunoSEQ multiplex PCR assay. Imported from immuneACCESS, the table was reduced by TCRdb to in-frame sequences with V and J called. These copies leave out some clones; in studies compared against another copy, an unresolved V gene accounts for under half, and the cause of the remainder is not known. The sample table holds about 68,000 clones, of which 88% were seen once. Over 4% of the sample belongs to the ten largest clones. Repertoires were sampled repeatedly over the course of chemoradiotherapy so that clonal expansion in the tumor microenvironment could be followed. Notes on this clone: It lacks a known antigen. No qualities accompany the bases; no much larger clone lies one base away.

The clonotype originates from a human donor with HPV-associated anogenital cancer. The specimen comprised blood, sampled from a patient who underwent chemoradiotherapy.

The DNA is as follows: TGTGCCACCAGCCCGGGGAGCTATGGCTACACCTTC. Protein translation: CATSPGSYGYTF. The rearranged chain carries TRBV15 and TRBJ1-2; a confident D gene designation cannot be given. CDR1 LNHNV and CDR2 YYDKDF were looked up in the germline V gene (reference sequence). From its cysteine to its phenylalanine, the CDR3 spans 12 amino acids. Left in the record is the CDR3 DNA by itself, 36 bases read in frame from the first base. V loses 5 bases, J loses 4 bases, and the germline ends lie 8 bases apart.